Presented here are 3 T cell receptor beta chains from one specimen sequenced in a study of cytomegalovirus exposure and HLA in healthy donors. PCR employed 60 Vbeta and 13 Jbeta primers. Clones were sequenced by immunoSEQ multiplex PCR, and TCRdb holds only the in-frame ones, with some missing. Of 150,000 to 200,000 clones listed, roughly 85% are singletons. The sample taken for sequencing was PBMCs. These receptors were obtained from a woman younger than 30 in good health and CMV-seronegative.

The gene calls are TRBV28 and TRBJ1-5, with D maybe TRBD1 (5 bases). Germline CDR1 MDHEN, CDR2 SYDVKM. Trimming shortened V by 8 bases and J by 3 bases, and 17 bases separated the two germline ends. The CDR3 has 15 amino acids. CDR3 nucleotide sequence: TGTGCCAGCCTGGACACGGCCATACACAATCAGCCCCAGCATTTT. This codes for CASLDTAIHNQPQHF.

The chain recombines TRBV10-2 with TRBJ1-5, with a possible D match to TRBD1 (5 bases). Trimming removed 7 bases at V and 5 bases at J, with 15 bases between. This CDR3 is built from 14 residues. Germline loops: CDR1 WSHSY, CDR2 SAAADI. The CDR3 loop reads CASTQGRADQPQHF. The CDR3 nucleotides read TGCGCCAGCACCCAGGGAAGGGCAGATCAGCCCCAGCATTTT.

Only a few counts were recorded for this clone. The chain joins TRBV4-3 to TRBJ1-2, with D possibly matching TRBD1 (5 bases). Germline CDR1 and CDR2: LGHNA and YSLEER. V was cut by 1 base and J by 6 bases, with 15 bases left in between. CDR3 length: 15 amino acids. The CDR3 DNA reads TGCGCCAGCAGCCAAGCCACGGGGGGGGAGGATGGCTACACCTTC. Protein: CASSQATGGEDGYTF.